These T cell receptor beta chains were read from a single sample in a study of beta chain features in type 1 diabetes. The table came from immunoSEQ multiplex PCR; TCRdb's copy has only in-frame clones and leaves some out. The table shows fewer than 350,000 clones, with under 8.5% occurring only once. Sequencing was done on a sample of central memory CD4+ T cells from blood. The receptors were gathered from a woman between 18 and 29 years old in good health. Each CDR3 is given without its conserved first and last residue.

v_call	j_call	cdr3_length	cdr3_aa
TRBV6-5	TRBJ2-3	12	ATTPGAWGDTQY
TRBV5-6	TRBJ1-6	13	ASSLYSSYNSPLH
TRBV28	TRBJ1-1	16	ASRLEPHRTGRDTEAF
TRBV4-2	TRBJ2-1	13	ASSQEGLAGGEQF
TRBV25-1	TRBJ1-2	11	ASSDRTVGGYT
TRBV6-5	TRBJ2-1	10	ASSRRHNEQF
TRBV5-4	TRBJ1-6	10	ASSHGRPPLH
TRBV18	TRBJ2-1	13	ASSPEDPAYNEQF
TRBV5-6	TRBJ1-4	14	ASSFRTGLTNEKLF
TRBV2	TRBJ2-5	9	ASSQRETQY
TRBV19	TRBJ1-5	12	ASSIDRGNQPQH
TRBV7-8	TRBJ2-6	13	ASSLVLAGANVLT
TRBV18	TRBJ1-6	15	ASSNLLLTGDNSPLH
TRBV18	TRBJ2-6	15	ASSPRGPGSGANVLT
TRBV27	TRBJ2-3	18	ASNRLQGKSGRAAADTQY
TRBV7-9	TRBJ2-2	13	ASSPGAPNTGELF
TRBV7-2	TRBJ2-5	12	ASSLGGGIETQY
TRBV7-2	TRBJ1-2	12	ASSPSVGGRGYT
TRBV5-1	TRBJ2-3	12	ASSSNPGTDTQY
TRBV5-1	TRBJ1-2	12	ASTGRGSSYGYT
TRBV15	TRBJ1-5	12	ATSRDRLRQPQH
TRBV9	TRBJ2-6	13	ASSVQSSGANVLT
TRBV6-1	TRBJ1-1	12	ASSTMTENTEAF
TRBV19	TRBJ2-3	12	ASSLQGATDTQY
TRBV12-5	TRBJ2-7	11	ASGLMGRGEQY
TRBV7-9	TRBJ1-4	13	ASSLTGGTNEKLF
TRBV4-2	TRBJ2-6	14	ASSQVKASGANVLT
TRBV7-2	TRBJ2-6	14	ASSPQGISGANVLT
TRBV5-1	TRBJ2-2	11	ASRTGFTGELF
TRBV2	TRBJ2-3	10	ASSYSRDTQY
TRBV18	TRBJ2-7	11	ASSPAQGNEQY
TRBV6-6	TRBJ1-2	9	ASSYRGGYT
TRBV29-1	TRBJ1-1	8	SVGDWGAF
TRBV4-3	TRBJ1-1	12	ASSQEPRDAEAF
TRBV7-6	TRBJ1-3	11	ASSVGKGNTIY
TRBV7-9	TRBJ2-6	13	ASSSSSTGANVLT
TRBV30	TRBJ1-5	11	AWNGGADQPQH
TRBV28	TRBJ1-1	12	ASSTGTTTPQAF
TRBV7-8	TRBJ2-1	11	ASSKDSYNEQF
TRBV7-9	TRBJ2-6	14	ASSPGHFSGANVLT
TRBV10-3	TRBJ1-5	12	ASSAGQPNQPQH
TRBV4-1	TRBJ2-6	15	ASSQDAISSGANVLT
TRBV7-9	TRBJ1-2	11	ASTIQGGYGYT
TRBV7-8	TRBJ2-6	14	ASSRTAGTGANVLT
TRBV7-2	TRBJ1-2	11	ASSPNRGYGYT
TRBV9	TRBJ1-1	13	ASSLYGTVNTEAF
TRBV7-8	TRBJ1-2	13	ASSPRTGVAYGYT
TRBV27	TRBJ1-6	13	ASSSGTGVYSPLH
TRBV18	TRBJ2-7	10	ASSPGAYEQY
TRBV7-2	TRBJ2-7	13	ASSRTSGNTYEQY
TRBV25-1	.	12	ASRDQGVSYEQY
TRBV5-1	TRBJ2-1	12	ASSFREAYNEQF
TRBV27	TRBJ1-1	13	ASSLGRVMNTEAF
TRBV7-9	TRBJ2-5	13	ASSQTGGSQETQY
TRBV11-2	TRBJ2-1	12	ASSLVSGSNEQF
TRBV7-8	TRBJ2-3	13	ASSSGGLGTDTQY
TRBV7-6	TRBJ1-5	12	ASSSLGVDQPQH
TRBV29-1	TRBJ1-1	10	SVESGGAEAF
TRBV7-9	TRBJ2-1	14	ASSRALAGGPNEQF